This entry lists 16 T cell receptor beta chains sequenced from one sample in a study of blood T cell repertoires in COVID-19. Here immunoSEQ multiplex PCR was the method, and the copy in TCRdb shows in-frame clones only, minus some. The data hold about 210,000 clones, with approximately 91% observed a single time. Sequencing input: peripheral blood. The source of these receptors is a woman aged 40 to 49 with acute or convalescent COVID-19.

The chain has TRBV7-9 and TRBJ1-2; a weak D match, TRBD1 (5 bases). Per the germline V gene, CDR1 is SEHNR and CDR2 is FQNEAQ (reference sequence). Trimming pared 7 bases from V and 8 bases from J, leaving 17 bases between. This CDR3 spans 13 amino acids. The CDR3 reads CASTAAGGRGYTF. The CDR3, as DNA: TGTGCCAGCACCGCGGCGGGGGGTCGCGGCTACACCTTC.

The chain employs TRBV6-4 and TRBJ1-5; TRBD1 agrees at 8 bases. Trimming at V came to 4 bases and at J to 6 bases, leaving 8 bases not matched to a gene. The CDR3 is made up of 15 amino acids. Germline CDR1 and CDR2: MRHNA and SNTAGT. The CDR3 sequence is CASSGPQGAFQPQHF. CDR3 nucleotide sequence: TGTGCCAGCAGTGGCCCCCAGGGGGCGTTTCAGCCCCAGCATTTT.

The chain's CDR3 is CASSIRSGPRTDTQYF. CDR3 coding DNA: TGTGCCAGTAGTATTCGCAGTGGGCCTCGCACAGATACGCAGTATTTT. The chain uses TRBV19 and TRBJ2-3; D is undetermined. Germline V gene lookup returns CDR1 LNHDA and CDR2 SQIVND (reference sequence). The CDR3 runs to 16 residues. The germline V and J ends were trimmed by 3 bases and 1 base, with 14 bases remaining between them.

The chain combines TRBV9 with TRBJ2-1; 8 bases agree with TRBD2. Germline V gene data show CDR1 as SGDLS and CDR2 as YYNGEE. The CDR3 spans 15 residues. V shed 0 bases and J 5 bases; nucleotides not matched to a gene: 4. As DNA, the CDR3 is TGTGCCAGCAGCGTAGTGGGGACTAGAGACAATGAGCAGTTCTTC. It codes for CASSVVGTRDNEQFF.

The V and J genes are TRBV3-1 (or the pseudogene TRBV3-2) and TRBJ1-4; D ambiguous. The CDR3 runs 15 residues. Germline loops: CDR1 LGHDT, CDR2 YNNKEL (reference sequence). Deletions cut 1 base from V and 1 base from J, with 7 bases between. In DNA form, the CDR3 reads TGTGCCAGCAGCCAAGTCCGGTTAACTAATGAAAAACTGTTTTTT. Its protein is CASSQVRLTNEKLFF.

The V call is TRBV24-1, the J call TRBJ2-1, with D hard to call. V was trimmed by 9 bases and J by 6 bases, leaving 8 bases between them. The CDR3 contains 11 residues. Germline CDR1 and CDR2: KGHDR and SFDVKD. The CDR3 spells CATEEGNEQFF. The CDR3 bases are TGTGCCACCGAGGAAGGCAATGAGCAGTTCTTC.

V and J are TRBV5-8 and TRBJ1-3; 8 bases map to TRBD1. Germline CDR1 reads SGHTS; CDR2 reads YDEGEE. The CDR3 runs 13 residues. V lost 7 bases to trimming and J lost 2 bases; unmatched junction nucleotides: 2. CDR3 DNA: TGTGCCAGCGTACAGGGGGCTGGAAACACCATATATTTT. Protein sequence: CASVQGAGNTIYF.

The chain uses TRBV4-1 and TRBJ1-4, with 9 bases lining up with TRBD1. V lost 6 bases to trimming and J lost 9 bases; unmatched junction nucleotides: 8. Germline CDR1 is MGHRA and CDR2 is YSYEKL. This CDR3 is 14 amino acids long. The CDR3 is CASRSQGARQKLFF. CDR3 in DNA: TGCGCCAGCAGGTCACAGGGGGCGCGGCAAAAACTGTTTTTT.

This chain uses TRBV5-4 with TRBJ2-3; 11 positions agree with TRBD2. CDR1 and CDR2 from the germline V gene are SGHNT and YYREEE (reference sequence). CDR3 length equals 15 residues. J lost 4 bases, V lost 0 bases, and 1 base had no gene match. CDR3: CASSLVAGGPDTQYF. The CDR3 DNA sequence: TGTGCCAGCAGCTTGGTAGCGGGGGGGCCAGATACGCAGTATTTT.

V gene TRBV5-4 combines with J gene TRBJ2-2, with 7 bases matching TRBD1. Germline V gene sequence: CDR1 SGHNT, CDR2 YYREEE (reference sequence). The CDR3 runs to 16 residues. With 3 bases clipped from V and 4 bases from J, the junction kept 9 bases outside the gene matches. CDR3 bases: TGTGCCAGCAGCTCCCCTCAGGGGGAGAGCACCGGGGAGCTGTTTTTT. Protein sequence: CASSSPQGESTGELFF.

V is TRBV25-1 and J is TRBJ1-1, with D possibly TRBD1 on 6 matching bases. This CDR3 spans 14 amino acids. V was clipped by 3 bases and J by 5 bases, with 13 bases between them. The V gene's germline CDR1 is MGHDK and CDR2 SYGVNS. The CDR3 sequence is CASSEAGAGTEAFF. DNA of the CDR3: TGTGCCAGCAGTGAGGCGGGGGCAGGGACTGAAGCTTTCTTT.

The chain couples TRBV5-1 to TRBJ2-5; D perhaps matches TRBD1 (6 bases). V was trimmed by 0 bases and J by 5 bases, leaving 11 bases between them. Germline lookup yields CDR1 SGHRS and CDR2 YFSETQ. The CDR3 runs to 14 residues. CDR3 in amino acids: CASSLGTEGETQYF. CDR3 bases: TGCGCCAGCAGCTTGGGGACAGAGGGGGAGACCCAGTACTTC.

V is TRBV2 and J is TRBJ2-1; D not certain. The CDR3 sequence is 14 residues long. The V end was cut by 3 bases, the J end by 0 bases, with 6 bases between. Germline lookup yields CDR1 SNHLY and CDR2 FYNNEI. This CDR3 is CASSDLSSYNEQFF. In DNA form, the CDR3 reads TGTGCCAGCAGTGACTTGAGCTCCTACAATGAGCAGTTCTTC.

The chain combines TRBV29-1 with TRBJ1-2; the match to TRBD1 covers 9 bases. The junction had 9 bases not matched to a gene; V was cut back by 7 bases and J by 6 bases. Germline CDR1 is SQVTM and CDR2 is ANQGSEA. CDR3 length: 13 residues. The CDR3: CSARDREANGYTF. CDR3 DNA sequence: TGCAGCGCGCGGGACAGGGAGGCTAATGGCTACACCTTC.

This chain links TRBV13 with TRBJ2-3; D possibly corresponds to TRBD2 (6 bases). Germline V CDR1 and CDR2: PRHDT, FYEKMQ (reference sequence). V lost 0 bases to trimming and J lost 4 bases, with 11 bases between them. The CDR3 spans 15 residues. This chain's CDR3 is CASSLGRGMADTQYF. The CDR3 bases are TGTGCCAGCAGCTTAGGCCGGGGGATGGCAGATACGCAGTATTTT. Full variable domain (outside the CDR3, taken from reference TRBV13 and TRBJ2-3): AAGVIQSPRHLIKEKRETATLKCYPIPRHDTVYWYQQGPGQDPQFLISFYEKMQSDKGSIPDRFSAQQFSDYHSELNMSSLELGDSALYFCASSLGRGMADTQYFGPGTRLTVL.

The rearrangement joins TRBV18 to TRBJ1-2; no definite D call. The germline V and J ends were trimmed by 4 bases and 2 bases, with 8 bases remaining between them. Germline V gene sequence: CDR1 KGHSH, CDR2 LQKENI. This CDR3 contains 13 residues. The CDR3 loop reads CASSQQKNYGYTF. For the CDR3, the DNA is TGTGCCAGCTCACAACAGAAGAACTATGGCTACACCTTC. The whole variable domain, filled in from reference TRBV18 and TRBJ1-2, reads NAGVMQNPRHLVRRRGQEARLRCSPMKGHSHVYWYRQLPEEGLKFMVYLQKENIIDESGMPKERFSAEFPKEGPSILRIQQVVRGDSAAYFCASSQQKNYGYTFGSGTRLTVV.